This T cell receptor beta chain was recorded in a study of cytomegalovirus exposure and HLA in healthy donors. Comment on this clone: As yet, its antigen is unknown.

Notes on the study in general: Across donors, sequencing depth was assumed by presence/absence analyses to be roughly uniform. Most TCR sequences were seen very rarely across donors, but some public TCRs occurred in many. Within the data, a cluster of highly shared sequence variants was likely a sequencing artifact.

The CDR3 is 15 residues long. V lost 1 base, J lost 11 bases, and 12 bases stayed unmatched. Germline CDR1 and CDR2: MGHRA and YSYEKL. The primer mix had 60 Vbeta and 13 Jbeta primers. The data were produced by immunoSEQ multiplex PCR, yet TCRdb's version contains in-frame clones alone and is incomplete. The profile shows about 65,000 clones, 60% to 80% of them singletons. The sequencing input was PBMCs. V gene TRBV4-1 combines with J gene TRBJ2-5; the match to TRBD2 covers 8 bases. The TCR comes from a man aged 25 to 40 in good health and CMV-seronegative. CDR3 coding DNA: TGCGCCAGCAGCCAAGTCGTCGCAGCGGGGGAAGAGCAGTACTTC. It encodes CASSQVVAAGEEQYF.